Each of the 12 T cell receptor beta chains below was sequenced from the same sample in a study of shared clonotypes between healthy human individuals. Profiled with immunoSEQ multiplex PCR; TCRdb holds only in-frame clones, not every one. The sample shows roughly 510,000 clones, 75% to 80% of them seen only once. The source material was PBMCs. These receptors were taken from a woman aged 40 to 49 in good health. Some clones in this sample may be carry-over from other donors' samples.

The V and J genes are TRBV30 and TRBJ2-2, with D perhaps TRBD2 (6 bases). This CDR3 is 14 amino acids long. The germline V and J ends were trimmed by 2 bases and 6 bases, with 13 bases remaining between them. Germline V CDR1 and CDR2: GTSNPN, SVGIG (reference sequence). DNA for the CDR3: TGTGCCTGGAGTCGTGGCGGGGTCCCCGGGGAGCTGTTTTTT. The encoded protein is CAWSRGGVPGELFF.

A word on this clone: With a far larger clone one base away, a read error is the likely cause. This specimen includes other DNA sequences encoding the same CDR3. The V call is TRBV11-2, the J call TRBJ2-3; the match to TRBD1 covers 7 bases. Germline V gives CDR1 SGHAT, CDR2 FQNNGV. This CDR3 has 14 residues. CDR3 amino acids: CASSLERGQDTQYF. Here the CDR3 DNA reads TGTGCCAGCAGCTTAGAAAGGGGGCAGGATACACAGTATTTT.

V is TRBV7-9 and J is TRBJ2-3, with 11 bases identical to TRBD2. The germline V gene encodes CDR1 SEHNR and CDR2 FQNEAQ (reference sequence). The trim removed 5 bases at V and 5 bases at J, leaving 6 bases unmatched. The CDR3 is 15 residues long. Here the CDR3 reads CASSQLAGDLDTQYF. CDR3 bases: TGTGCCAGCAGCCAACTAGCGGGAGACTTAGATACGCAGTATTTT. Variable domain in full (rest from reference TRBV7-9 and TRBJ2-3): DTGVSQNPRHKITKRGQNVTFRCDPISEHNRLYWYRQTLGQGPEFLTYFQNEAQLEKSRLLSDRFSAERPKGSFSTLEIQRTEQGDSAMYLCASSQLAGDLDTQYFGPGTRLTVL.

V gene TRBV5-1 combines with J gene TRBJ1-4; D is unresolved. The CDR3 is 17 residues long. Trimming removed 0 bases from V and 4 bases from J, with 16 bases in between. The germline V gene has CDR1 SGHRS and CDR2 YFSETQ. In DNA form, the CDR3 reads TGCGCCAGCAGCTTGGGTCAGGCCGCAGCCCGTAATGAAAAACTGTTTTTT. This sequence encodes CASSLGQAAARNEKLFF.

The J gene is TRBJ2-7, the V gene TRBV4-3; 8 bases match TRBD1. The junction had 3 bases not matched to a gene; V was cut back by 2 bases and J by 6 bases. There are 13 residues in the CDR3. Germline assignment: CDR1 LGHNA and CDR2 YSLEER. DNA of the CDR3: TGCGCCAGCAGCCAAATGACAGGGGCCGAGCAGTACTTC. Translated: CASSQMTGAEQYF.

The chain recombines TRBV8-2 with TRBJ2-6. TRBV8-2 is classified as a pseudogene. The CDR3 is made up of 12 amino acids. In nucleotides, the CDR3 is TGTGGCAACACAAAGTCGGGCCAACGTCTGACTTTC. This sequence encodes CGNTKSGQRLTF.

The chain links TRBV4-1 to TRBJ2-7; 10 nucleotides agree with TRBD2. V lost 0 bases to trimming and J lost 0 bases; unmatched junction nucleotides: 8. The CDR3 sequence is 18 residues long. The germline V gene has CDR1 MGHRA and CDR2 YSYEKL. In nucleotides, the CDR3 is TGCGCCAGCAGCCAAGATCGGCTAGCGGGAGCGAACTCCTACGAGCAGTACTTC. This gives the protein CASSQDRLAGANSYEQYF.

The CDR3 nucleotides read TGTGCCAGCAGCTATCCGGGACTAGCGGGAGACAATGAGCAGTTCTTC. Amino acid sequence: CASSYPGLAGDNEQFF. V usage is TRBV11-3 and J usage is TRBJ2-1; TRBD2 agrees at 14 bases. CDR1 is SGHNT and CDR2 is YENEEA in the germline V gene. The CDR3 length is 16 residues. After removal of 4 bases from V and 5 bases from J, the junction contained 4 bases not matched to a gene.

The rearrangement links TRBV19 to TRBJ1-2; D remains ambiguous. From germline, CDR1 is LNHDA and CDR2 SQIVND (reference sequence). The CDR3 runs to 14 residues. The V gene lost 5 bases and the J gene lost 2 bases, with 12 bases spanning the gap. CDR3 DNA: TGTGCCAGTAGTCCGAGGACGGTGAACTATGGCTACACCTTC. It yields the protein CASSPRTVNYGYTF.

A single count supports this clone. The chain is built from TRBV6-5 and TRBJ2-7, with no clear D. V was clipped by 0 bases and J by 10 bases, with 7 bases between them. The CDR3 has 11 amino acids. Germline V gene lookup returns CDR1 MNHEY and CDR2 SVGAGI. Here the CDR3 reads CASSYSFIQYF. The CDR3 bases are TGTGCCAGCAGTTACTCGTTTATTCAGTACTTC.

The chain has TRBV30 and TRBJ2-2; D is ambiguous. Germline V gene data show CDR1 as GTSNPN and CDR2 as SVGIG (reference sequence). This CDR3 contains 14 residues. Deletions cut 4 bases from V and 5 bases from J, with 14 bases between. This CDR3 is CAWNGRFGTGELFF. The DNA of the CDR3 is TGTGCCTGGAACGGTCGGTTCGGGACCGGGGAGCTGTTTTTT.

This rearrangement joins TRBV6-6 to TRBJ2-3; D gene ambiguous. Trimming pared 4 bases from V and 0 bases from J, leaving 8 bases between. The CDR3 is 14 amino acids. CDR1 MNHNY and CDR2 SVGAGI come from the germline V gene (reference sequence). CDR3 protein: CASSFRLSTDTQYF. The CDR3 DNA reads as TGTGCCAGCAGTTTTAGGCTTAGCACAGATACGCAGTATTTT.